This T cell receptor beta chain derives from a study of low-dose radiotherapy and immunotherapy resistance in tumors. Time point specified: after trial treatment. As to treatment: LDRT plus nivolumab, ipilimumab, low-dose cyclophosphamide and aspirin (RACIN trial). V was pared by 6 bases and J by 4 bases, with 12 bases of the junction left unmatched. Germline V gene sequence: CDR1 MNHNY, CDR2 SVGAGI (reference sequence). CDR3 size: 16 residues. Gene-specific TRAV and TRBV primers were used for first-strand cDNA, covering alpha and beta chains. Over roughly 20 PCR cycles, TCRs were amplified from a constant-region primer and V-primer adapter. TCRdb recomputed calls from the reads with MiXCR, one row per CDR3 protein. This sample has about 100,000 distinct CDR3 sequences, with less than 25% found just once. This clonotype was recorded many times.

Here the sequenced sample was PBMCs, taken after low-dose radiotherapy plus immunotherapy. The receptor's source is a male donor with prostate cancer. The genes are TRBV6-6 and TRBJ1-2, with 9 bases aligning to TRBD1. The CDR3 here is CASSSMGQGEGYGYTF. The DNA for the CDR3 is TGTGCCAGCAGCTCCATGGGACAGGGAGAGGGCTATGGCTACACCTTC.